The table lists the clone carrying this TCR beta chain with many counts. The data stem from a study of T cells in Graves' hyperthyroidism and ophthalmopathy. The junction had 8 bases not matched to a gene; V was cut back by 7 bases and J by 0 bases. The CDR3 runs 15 residues. The germline CDR1 and CDR2 sequences are MNHEY and SVGEGT. TCR beta CDR3 sequences were amplified from RNA transcripts. During a first-round RT-PCR of the TCR CDR3, the HTBI primer set was used. TCRdb fed the multiplex PCR reads into MiXCR, producing one record per CDR3 protein. The sample carries a few hundred thousand distinct CDR3 sequences, 14% to 15% recorded once.

The V call is TRBV6-2 or TRBV6-3, the J call TRBJ2-7; TRBD2 matches at 8 bases. The receptor's source is a woman between 25 and 40 years old with Graves' hyperthyroidism. What was sequenced was blood. CDR3 amino acids: CASTRAGAGSYEQYF. CDR3 DNA: TGTGCCAGCACCCGAGCGGGAGCGGGCTCCTACGAGCAGTACTTC.